Below, one TCR beta chain is given with its context. The record originates from a study of blood T cell repertoires in COVID-19. Only in-frame clones appear in the TCRdb table, and some are missing; sequencing was by immunoSEQ multiplex PCR. The repertoire holds approximately 190,000 clones, roughly four fifths seen once, with under 7.5% in the top ten. The source of this sequence is a woman between 40 and 50 years old with acute or convalescent COVID-19. Sequencing input: peripheral blood.

CDR3 DNA: TGCAGCGTTAGGGGGGGCAATGGCTACACCTTC. This gives the protein CSVRGGNGYTF. The rearrangement joins TRBV29-1 to TRBJ1-2, with D possibly TRBD1 on 6 matching bases. This CDR3 has 11 residues. Germline V gives CDR1 SQVTM, CDR2 ANQGSEA. Trimming removed 5 bases at V and 6 bases at J, with 10 bases between.